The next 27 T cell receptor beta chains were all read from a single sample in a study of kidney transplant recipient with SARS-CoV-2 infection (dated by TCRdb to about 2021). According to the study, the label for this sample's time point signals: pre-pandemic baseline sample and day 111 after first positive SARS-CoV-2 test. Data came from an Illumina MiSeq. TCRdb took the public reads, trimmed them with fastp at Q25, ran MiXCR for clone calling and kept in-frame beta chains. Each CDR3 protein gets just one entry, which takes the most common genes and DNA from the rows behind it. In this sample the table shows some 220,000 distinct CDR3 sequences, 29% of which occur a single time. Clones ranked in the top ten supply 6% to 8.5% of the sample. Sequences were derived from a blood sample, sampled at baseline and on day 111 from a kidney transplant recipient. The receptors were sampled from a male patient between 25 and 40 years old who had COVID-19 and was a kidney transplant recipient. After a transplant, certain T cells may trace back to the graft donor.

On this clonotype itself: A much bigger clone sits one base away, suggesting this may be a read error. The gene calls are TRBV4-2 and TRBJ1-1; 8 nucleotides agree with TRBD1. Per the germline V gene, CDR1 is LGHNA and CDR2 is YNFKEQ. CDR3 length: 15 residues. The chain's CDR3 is CASGQTGAENTEAFF. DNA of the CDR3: TGTGCCAGCGGCCAGACAGGGGCCGAGAACACTGAAGCTTTCTTT.

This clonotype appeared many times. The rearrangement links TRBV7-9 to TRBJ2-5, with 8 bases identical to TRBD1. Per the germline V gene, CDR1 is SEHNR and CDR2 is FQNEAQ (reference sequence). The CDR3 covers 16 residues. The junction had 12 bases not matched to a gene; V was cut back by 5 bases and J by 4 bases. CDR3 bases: TGTGCCAGCAGCCCCAGGACAGGGACCCTTCCAGAGACCCAGTACTTC. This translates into CASSPRTGTLPETQYF.

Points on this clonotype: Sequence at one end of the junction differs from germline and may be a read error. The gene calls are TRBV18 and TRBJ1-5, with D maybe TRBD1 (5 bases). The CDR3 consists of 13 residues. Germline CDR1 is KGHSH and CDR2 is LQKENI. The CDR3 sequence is CASTPWGNQPRHF. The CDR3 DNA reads TGTGCCAGCACACCATGGGGGAATCAGCCCCGGCATTTT.

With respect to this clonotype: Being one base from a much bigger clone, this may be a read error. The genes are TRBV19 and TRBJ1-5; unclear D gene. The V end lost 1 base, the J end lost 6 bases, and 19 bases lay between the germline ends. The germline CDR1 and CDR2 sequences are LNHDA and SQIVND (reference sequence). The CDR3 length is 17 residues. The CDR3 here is CASSIGPGRLPGQPQHF. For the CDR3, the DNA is TGTGCCAGTAGTATAGGTCCCGGTCGCCTGCCCGGTCAGCCCCAGCATTTT.

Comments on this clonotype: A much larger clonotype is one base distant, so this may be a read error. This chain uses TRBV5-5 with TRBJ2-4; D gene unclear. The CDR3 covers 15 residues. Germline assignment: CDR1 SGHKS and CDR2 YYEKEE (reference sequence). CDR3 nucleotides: TGTGCCAGCAGCGTTAACCAACAACTAACTCCACGGCAGTGCTTC. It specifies CASSVNQQLTPRQCF.

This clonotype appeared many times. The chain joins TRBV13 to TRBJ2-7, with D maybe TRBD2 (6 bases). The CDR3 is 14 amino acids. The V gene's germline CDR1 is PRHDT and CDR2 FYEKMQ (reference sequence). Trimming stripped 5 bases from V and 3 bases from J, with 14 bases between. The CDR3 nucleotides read TGTGCCAGCAGCCCGACGGGACTCCGCTACGAGCAGTACTTC. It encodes CASSPTGLRYEQYF.

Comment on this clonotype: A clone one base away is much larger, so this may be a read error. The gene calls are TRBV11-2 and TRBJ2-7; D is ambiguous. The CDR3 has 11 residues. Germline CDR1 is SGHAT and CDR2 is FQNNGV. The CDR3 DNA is TGTGCCAGCGGCTGGGCCTACGAGCAGCACTTC. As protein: CASGWAYEQHF.

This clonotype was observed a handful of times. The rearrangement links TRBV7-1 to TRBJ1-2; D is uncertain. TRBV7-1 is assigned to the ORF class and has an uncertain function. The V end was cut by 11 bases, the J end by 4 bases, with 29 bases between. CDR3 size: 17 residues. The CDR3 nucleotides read TGTGCCCAGCAGCGAGAGAATCACGAGGGAAAGACCTATGGCTACACCTTC. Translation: CAQQRENHEGKTYGYTF.

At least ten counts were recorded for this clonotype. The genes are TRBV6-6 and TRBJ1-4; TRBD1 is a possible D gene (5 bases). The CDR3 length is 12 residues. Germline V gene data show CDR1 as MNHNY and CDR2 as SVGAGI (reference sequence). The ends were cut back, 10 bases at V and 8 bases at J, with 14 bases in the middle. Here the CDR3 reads CATAEGREKLFF. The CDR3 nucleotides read TGTGCCACAGCGGAGGGGAGGGAAAAACTGTTTTTT.

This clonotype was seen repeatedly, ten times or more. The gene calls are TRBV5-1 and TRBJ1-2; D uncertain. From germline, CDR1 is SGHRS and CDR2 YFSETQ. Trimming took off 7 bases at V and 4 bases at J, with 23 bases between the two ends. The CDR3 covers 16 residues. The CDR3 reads CASSTVSVRKTYGYTF. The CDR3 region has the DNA TGCGCCAGCTCAACCGTATCGGTTCGAAAGACCTATGGCTACACCTTC.

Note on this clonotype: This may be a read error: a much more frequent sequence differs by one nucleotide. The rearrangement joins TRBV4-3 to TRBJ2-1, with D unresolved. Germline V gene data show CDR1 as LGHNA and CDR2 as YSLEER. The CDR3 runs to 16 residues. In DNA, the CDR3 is TGCACCAGCAGCCAAGCCAGAACGAAAAAAAACAATGAGCAGTTCTTC. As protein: CTSSQARTKKNNEQFF.

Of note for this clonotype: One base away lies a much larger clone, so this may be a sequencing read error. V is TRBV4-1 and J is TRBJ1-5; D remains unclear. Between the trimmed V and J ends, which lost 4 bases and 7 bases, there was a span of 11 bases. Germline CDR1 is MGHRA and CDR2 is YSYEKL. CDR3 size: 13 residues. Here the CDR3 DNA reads TGCGCCAGCAGCCGCATGAAGGACCAGCCCCAGCATTTT. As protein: CASSRMKDQPQHF.

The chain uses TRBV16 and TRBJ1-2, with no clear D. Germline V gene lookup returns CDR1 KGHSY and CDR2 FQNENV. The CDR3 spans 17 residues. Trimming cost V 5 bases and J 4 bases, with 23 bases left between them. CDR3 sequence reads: CASSDLWVARKTYGYTF. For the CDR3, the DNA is TGTGCCAGCAGCGATTTATGGGTCGCTAGAAAGACCTATGGCTACACCTTC.

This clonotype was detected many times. The CDR3 DNA sequence: TGTGCCAGCAGAGTTACGTTAGCTACAGTCATGCAAGATACGCAGTATTTT. This encodes CASRVTLATVMQDTQYF. The rearrangement joins TRBV21-1 to TRBJ2-3; TRBD2, as called in the table, went unchecked against the DNA. TRBV21-1 is given as a pseudogene. The CDR3 covers 17 residues.

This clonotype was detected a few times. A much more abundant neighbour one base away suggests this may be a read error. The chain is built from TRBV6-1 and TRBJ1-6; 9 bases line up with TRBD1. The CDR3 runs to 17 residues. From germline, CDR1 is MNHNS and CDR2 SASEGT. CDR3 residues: CAGSEVSGTGWKSPLHF. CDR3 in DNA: TGTGCCGGCAGTGAAGTATCCGGGACAGGGTGGAAATCACCCCTCCACTTT.

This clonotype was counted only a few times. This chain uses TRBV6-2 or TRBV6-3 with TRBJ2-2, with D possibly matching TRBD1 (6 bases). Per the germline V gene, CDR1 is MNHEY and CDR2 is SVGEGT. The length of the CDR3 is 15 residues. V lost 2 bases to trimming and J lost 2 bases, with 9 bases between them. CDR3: CASSYQDSNTGELFF. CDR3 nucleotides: TGTGCCAGCAGTTACCAGGACAGTAACACCGGGGAGCTGTTTTTT.

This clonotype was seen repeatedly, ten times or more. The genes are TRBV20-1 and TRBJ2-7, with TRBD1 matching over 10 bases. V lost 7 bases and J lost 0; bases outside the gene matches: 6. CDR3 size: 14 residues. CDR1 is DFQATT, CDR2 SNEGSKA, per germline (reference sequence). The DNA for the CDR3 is TGCAGTGGAACCCGGGACAGGGGCTCCTACGAGCAGTACTTC. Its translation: CSGTRDRGSYEQYF.

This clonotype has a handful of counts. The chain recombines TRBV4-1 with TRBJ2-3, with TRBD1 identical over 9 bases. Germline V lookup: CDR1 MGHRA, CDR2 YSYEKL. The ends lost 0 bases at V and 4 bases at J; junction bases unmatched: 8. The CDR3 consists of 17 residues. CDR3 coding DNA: TGCGCCAGCAGCCAAGAAGGGACAGGGTCCTTCTCAGATACGCAGTATTTT. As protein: CASSQEGTGSFSDTQYF.

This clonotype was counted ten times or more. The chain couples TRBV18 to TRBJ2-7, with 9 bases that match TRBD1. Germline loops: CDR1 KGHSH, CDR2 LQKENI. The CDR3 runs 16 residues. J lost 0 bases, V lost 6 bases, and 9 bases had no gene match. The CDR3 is CASSRTTGGTSYEQYF. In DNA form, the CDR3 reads TGTGCCAGCTCCCGTACGACAGGGGGGACCTCCTACGAGCAGTACTTC.

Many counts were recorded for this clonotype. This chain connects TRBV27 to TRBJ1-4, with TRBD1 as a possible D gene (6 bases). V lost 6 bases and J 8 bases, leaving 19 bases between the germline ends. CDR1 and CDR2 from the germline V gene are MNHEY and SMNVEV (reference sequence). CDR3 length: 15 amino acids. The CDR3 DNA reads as TGTGCCAGCAGGGGTCCCCCAGGGGCATGGGAAAAACTGTTTTTT. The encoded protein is CASRGPPGAWEKLFF.

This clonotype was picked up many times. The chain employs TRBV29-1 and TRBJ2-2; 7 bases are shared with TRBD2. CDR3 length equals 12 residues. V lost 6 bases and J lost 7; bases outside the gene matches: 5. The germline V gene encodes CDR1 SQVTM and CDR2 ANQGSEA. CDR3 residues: CSVLTSSGELFF. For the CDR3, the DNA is TGCAGCGTCCTGACTAGCAGCGGGGAGCTGTTTTTT.

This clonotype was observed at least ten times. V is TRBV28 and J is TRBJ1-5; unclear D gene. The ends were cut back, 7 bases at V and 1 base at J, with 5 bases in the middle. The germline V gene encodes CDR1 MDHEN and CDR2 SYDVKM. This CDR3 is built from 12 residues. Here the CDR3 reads CASKRSNQPQHF. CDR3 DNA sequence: TGTGCCAGCAAGAGGAGCAATCAGCCCCAGCATTTT.

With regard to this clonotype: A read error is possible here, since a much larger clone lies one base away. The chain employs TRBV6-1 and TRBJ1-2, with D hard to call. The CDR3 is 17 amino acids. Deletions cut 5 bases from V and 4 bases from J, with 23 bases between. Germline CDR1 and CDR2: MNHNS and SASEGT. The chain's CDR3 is CASSRSIGGRKTYGYTF. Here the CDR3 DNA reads TGTGCCAGCAGTCGAAGTATAGGTGGGAGAAAGACCTATGGCTACACCTTC.

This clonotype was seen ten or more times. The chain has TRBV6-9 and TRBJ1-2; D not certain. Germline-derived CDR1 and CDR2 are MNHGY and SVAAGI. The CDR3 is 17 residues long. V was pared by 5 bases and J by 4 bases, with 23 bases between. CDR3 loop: CASSESSPYGKTYGYTF. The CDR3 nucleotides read TGTGCCAGCAGTGAAAGTTCGCCTTACGGAAAGACCTATGGCTACACCTTC.

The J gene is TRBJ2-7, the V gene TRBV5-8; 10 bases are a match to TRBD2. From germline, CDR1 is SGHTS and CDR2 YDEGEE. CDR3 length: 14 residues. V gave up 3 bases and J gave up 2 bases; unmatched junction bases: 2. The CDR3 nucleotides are TGTGCCAGCAGCTACAGCGGGAGGGCCTACGAGCAGTACTTC. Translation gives CASSYSGRAYEQYF.

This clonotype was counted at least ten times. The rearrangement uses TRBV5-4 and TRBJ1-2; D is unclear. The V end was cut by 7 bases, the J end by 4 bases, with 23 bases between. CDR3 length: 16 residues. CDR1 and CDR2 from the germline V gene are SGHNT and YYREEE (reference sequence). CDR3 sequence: CASVHSVPGNTYGYTF. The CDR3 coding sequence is TGTGCCAGCGTGCATAGCGTACCAGGAAATACCTATGGCTACACCTTC.

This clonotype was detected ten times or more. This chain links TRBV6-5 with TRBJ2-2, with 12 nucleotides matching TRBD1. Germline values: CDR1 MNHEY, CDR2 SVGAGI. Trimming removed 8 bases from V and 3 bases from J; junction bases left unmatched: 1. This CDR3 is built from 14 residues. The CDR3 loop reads CASGTGGDTGELFF. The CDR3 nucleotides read TGTGCCAGCGGGACAGGGGGCGACACCGGGGAGCTGTTTTTT.